A selection of T cell receptor beta chains follows, all from one sample in a study of post-analysis software for immune sequencing data. TCRdb passed the PCR reads through MiXCR, listing each CDR3 protein once. Of about 820,000 distinct CDR3 sequences detected, approximately 53% appear once; the ten largest clones hold under 6%. The sequencing sample was made of blood. These receptors were taken from a girl between 10 and 17 years old with multiple sclerosis. CDR3s include the opening cysteine and the closing phenylalanine or tryptophan. D genes are given only for firm matches. Clone size, where shown, is once, few, many, or a class for clones that have expanded.

V gene,clone size,D gene,J gene,CDR3 DNA,CDR3 protein
TRBV15,.,.,TRBJ2-5,TGTGCCACCAGCAGGGGCCTCGGAGGAACCCAGTACTTC,CATSRGLGGTQYF
TRBV3-1,.,TRBD2,TRBJ2-1,TGTGCCAGCAGCCCTAGCGGGAGCGGGTCCTACAATGAGCAGTTCTTC,CASSPSGSGSYNEQFF
TRBV5-6,.,.,TRBJ2-6,TGTGCCAGCAGCTTGTACATTTGTGGGGCCAACGTCCTGACTTTC,CASSLYICGANVLTF
TRBV20-1,few,.,TRBJ2-3,TGTAGTGCGGAGCCGGGACACTCCACAGATACGCAGTATTTT,CSAEPGHSTDTQYF
TRBV12-5,.,TRBD2,TRBJ2-3,TGTGCTAGTGGCGAGGAGTATCGGCTAGCGGGAGAAACAGATACGCAGTATTTT,CASGEEYRLAGETDTQYF
TRBV10-3,.,.,TRBJ2-7,TGTGCCACTACTCGGGAGGGGGCAACCTACGAGCAGTACTTC,CATTREGATYEQYF
TRBV2,.,.,TRBJ2-5,TGTGCCAGCAGGACCAGGGAGACCCAGTACTTC,CASRTRETQYF
TRBV12-3/TRBV12-4,.,.,TRBJ2-7,TGTGCCAGCAGTTTAGGGGTTTCCCCCTCGAGCGAGCAGTACTTC,CASSLGVSPSSEQYF
TRBV5-1,.,TRBD1,TRBJ2-5,TGCGCCAGCAGCCGAATCGGACAGGGCCAAGAGACCCAGTACTTC,CASSRIGQGQETQYF
TRBV13,.,.,TRBJ2-7,TGTGCCAGCAGCTTAGGTTGGACAGCTACCTACGAGCAGTACTTC,CASSLGWTATYEQYF
TRBV29-1,.,TRBD1,TRBJ1-2,TGCAGCGCCTCGAACAGGGGGCAGGGGGTGGATGGCTACACCTTC,CSASNRGQGVDGYTF
TRBV4-2,.,.,TRBJ2-7,TGTGCCAGCAGCCAGGAGGGGGTTTTCGGGCCCTACGAGCAGTACTTC,CASSQEGVFGPYEQYF
TRBV19,.,TRBD1,TRBJ2-1,TGTGCCAGTAGTATCAGGGGGAATGAGCAGTTCTTC,CASSIRGNEQFF
TRBV21-1,few,.,TRBJ1-2,TGTGCCAGCAGCAAACAGGGGGCTGGCTACACCTTC,CASSKQGAGYTF
TRBV6-5,.,TRBD1,TRBJ1-2,TGTGCCAGCAGTCGACAACAGGGGGGCTATGGCTACACCTTC,CASSRQQGGYGYTF
TRBV15,.,.,TRBJ2-3,TGTGCCAGGCAAGGCGGCGGGGAAGACCCAGATACGCAGTATTTT,CARQGGGEDPDTQYF